This T cell receptor beta chain came from a study of monozygotic twins with inflammatory bowel disease. Whole blood that had not undergone T cell sorting provided the isolated total RNA. TCRdb reprocessed the 5' RACE reads and keeps a single row for each CDR3 protein, giving no DNA. This sample's table has more than 300,000 distinct CDR3 sequences. The source material was blood. The clonotype originates from a human donor with ulcerative colitis or Crohn's disease, or a healthy co-twin of an affected twin (not recorded which).

The CDR3 spells CASSLGQGFHEQYF. The rearrangement links TRBV7-9 to TRBJ2-7. This CDR3 is 14 amino acids long. The germline V gene has CDR1 SEHNR and CDR2 FQNEAQ (reference sequence).